The T cell receptor beta chain described here comes from a study of cytomegalovirus exposure and HLA in healthy donors. Regarding the study as a whole: Overall, under 200 TCR beta chains were annotated as cytomegalovirus-associated.

Trimming pared 3 bases from V and 8 bases from J, leaving 17 bases between. CDR3 length: 14 residues. CDR1 and CDR2 from the germline V gene are SGDLS and YYNGEE. The PCR employed 60 Vbeta primers together with 13 Jbeta primers. Authors' data handling: A follow-up analysis tallied 73 million or so unique TCR beta chains, some 9.9 million shared. Sequencing was performed with immunoSEQ multiplex PCR; in TCRdb, only in-frame clones are kept and a portion is missing. V and J calls and clone size are those listed in that table; D and trimming were worked out from the DNA. The profile shows 100,000 to 150,000 clones, about 70% of them singletons. A remark on this clone: Its antigen is currently unknown.

The sequenced sample consisted of PBMCs. The V and J genes are TRBV9 and TRBJ1-2; D possibly corresponds to TRBD1 (6 bases). This TCR derives from a woman aged 55-70 years in good health and CMV-seropositive. The CDR3 coding sequence is TGTGCCAGCAGCGCGTCACAGGGAGCAGGCGGCTACACCTTC. As protein: CASSASQGAGGYTF.